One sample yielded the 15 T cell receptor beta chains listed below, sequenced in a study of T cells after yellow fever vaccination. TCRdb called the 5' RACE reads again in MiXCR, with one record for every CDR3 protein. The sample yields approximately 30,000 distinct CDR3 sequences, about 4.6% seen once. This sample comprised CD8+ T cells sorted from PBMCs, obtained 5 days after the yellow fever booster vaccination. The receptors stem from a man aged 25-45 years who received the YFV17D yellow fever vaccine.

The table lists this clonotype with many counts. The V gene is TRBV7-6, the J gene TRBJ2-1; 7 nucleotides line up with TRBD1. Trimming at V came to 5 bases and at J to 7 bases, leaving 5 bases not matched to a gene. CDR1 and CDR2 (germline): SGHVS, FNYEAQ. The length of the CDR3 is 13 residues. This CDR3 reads CASSRQGWNEQFF. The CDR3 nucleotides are TGTGCCAGCAGCCGACAGGGTTGGAATGAGCAGTTCTTC. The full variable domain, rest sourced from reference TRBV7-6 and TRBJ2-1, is GAGVSQSPRYKVTKRGQDVALRCDPISGHVSLYWYRQALGQGPEFLTYFNYEAQQDKSGLPNDRFSAERPEGSISTLTIQRTEQRDSAMYRCASSRQGWNEQFFGPGTRLTVL.

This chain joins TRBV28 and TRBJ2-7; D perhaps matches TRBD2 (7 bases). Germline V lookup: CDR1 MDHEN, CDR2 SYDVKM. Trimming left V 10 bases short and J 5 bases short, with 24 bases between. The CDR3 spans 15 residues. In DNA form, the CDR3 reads TGTGCCACCTGTGGGGGGGCCACTCCTGGGAACGAGCAGTACTTC. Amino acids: CATCGGATPGNEQYF.

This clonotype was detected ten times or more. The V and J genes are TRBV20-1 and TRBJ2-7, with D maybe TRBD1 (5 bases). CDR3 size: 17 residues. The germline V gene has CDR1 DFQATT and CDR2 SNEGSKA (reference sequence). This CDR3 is CCARDLGAPLSLYEQYF. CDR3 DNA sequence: TGCTGCGCTAGAGATCTTGGGGCCCCCCTCTCTCTTTACGAGCAGTACTTC.

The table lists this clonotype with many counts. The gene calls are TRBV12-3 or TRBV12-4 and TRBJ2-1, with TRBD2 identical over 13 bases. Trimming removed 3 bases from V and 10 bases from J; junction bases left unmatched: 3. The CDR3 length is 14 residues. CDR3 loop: CASSFGTSGTEQFF. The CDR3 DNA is TGTGCCAGCAGTTTCGGGACTAGCGGGACCGAGCAGTTCTTC.

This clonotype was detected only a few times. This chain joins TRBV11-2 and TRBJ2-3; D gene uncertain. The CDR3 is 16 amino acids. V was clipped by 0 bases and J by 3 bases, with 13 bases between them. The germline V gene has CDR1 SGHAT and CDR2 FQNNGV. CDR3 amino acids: CASSLEWNLQTDTQYF. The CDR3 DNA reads TGTGCCAGCAGCTTAGAGTGGAACCTCCAAACAGATACGCAGTATTTT.

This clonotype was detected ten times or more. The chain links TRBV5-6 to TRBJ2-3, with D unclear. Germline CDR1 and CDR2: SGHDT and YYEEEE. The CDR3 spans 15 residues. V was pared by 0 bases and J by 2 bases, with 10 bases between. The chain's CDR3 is CASSLALGVTDTQYF. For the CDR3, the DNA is TGTGCCAGCAGCTTGGCATTAGGAGTCACAGATACGCAGTATTTT.

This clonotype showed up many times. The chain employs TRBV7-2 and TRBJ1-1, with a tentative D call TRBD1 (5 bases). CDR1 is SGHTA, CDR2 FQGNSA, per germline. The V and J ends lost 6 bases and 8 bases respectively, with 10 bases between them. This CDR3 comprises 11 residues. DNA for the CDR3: TGTGCCAGCAGTTTTGGGGCAGAAGCTTTCTTT. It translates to CASSFGAEAFF. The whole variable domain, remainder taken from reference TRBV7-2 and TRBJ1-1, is GAGVSQSPSNKVTEKGKDVELRCDPISGHTALYWYRQSLGQGLEFLIYFQGNSAPDKSGLPSDRFSAERTGGSVSTLTIQRTQQEDSAVYLCASSFGAEAFFGQGTRLTVV.

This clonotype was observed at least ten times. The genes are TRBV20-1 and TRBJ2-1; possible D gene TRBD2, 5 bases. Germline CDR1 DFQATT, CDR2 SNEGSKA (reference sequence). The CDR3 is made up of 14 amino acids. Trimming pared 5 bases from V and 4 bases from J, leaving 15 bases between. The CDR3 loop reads CSAPPQDSYNEQFF. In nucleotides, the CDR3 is TGCAGTGCTCCCCCCCAGGACTCTTACAATGAGCAGTTCTTC.

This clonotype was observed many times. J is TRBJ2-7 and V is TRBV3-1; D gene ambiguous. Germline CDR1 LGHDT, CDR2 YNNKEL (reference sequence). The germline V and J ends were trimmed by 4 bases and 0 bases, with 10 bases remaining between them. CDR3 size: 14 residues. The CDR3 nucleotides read TGTGCCAGCAGCCTCTGGACGGTCTCCTACGAGCAGTACTTC. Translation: CASSLWTVSYEQYF.

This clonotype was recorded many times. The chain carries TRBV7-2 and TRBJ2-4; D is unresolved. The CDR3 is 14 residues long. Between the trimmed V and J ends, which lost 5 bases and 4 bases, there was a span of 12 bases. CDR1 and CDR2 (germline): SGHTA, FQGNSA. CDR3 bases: TGTGCCAGCAGCGACCTTTTAGGGAAAAACATTCAGTACTTC. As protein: CASSDLLGKNIQYF.

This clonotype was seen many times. The CDR3 DNA follows: TGTGCCAGCAGCTTTGCGGGAGAACCCTACGAGCAGTACTTC. Translation gives CASSFAGEPYEQYF. This chain joins TRBV7-9 and TRBJ2-7, with 7 bases lining up with TRBD2. The J segment lost 2 bases and the V segment lost 3 bases, leaving 4 bases of the junction unmatched. This CDR3 spans 14 amino acids. The germline V gene encodes CDR1 SEHNR and CDR2 FQNEAQ (reference sequence).

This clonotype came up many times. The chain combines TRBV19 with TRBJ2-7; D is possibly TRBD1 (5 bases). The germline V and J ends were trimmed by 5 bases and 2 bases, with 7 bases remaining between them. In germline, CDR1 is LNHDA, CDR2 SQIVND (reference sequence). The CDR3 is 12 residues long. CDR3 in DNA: TGTGCCAGTAGTGCGACAGCCTACGAGCAGTACTTC. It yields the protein CASSATAYEQYF.

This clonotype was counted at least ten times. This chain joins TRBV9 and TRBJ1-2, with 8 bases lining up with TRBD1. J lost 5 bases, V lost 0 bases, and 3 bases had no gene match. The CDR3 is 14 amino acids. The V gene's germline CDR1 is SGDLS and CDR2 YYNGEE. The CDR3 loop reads CASSVGQGAYGYTF. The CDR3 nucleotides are TGTGCCAGCAGCGTAGGGCAGGGGGCATATGGCTACACCTTC. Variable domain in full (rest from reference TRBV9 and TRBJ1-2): DSGVTQTPKHLITATGQRVTLRCSPRSGDLSVYWYQQSLDQGLQFLIQYYNGEERAKGNILERFSAQQFPDLHSELNLSSLELGDSALYFCASSVGQGAYGYTFGSGTRLTVV.

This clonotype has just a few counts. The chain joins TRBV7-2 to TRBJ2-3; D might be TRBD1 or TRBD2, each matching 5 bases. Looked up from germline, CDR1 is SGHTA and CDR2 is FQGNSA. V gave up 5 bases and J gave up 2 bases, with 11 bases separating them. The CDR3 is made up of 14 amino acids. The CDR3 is CASSPQGVTDTQYF. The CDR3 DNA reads TGTGCCAGCAGCCCCCAGGGAGTCACAGATACGCAGTATTTT. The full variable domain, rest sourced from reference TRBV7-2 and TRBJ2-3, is GAGVSQSPSNKVTEKGKDVELRCDPISGHTALYWYRQSLGQGLEFLIYFQGNSAPDKSGLPSDRFSAERTGGSVSTLTIQRTQQEDSAVYLCASSPQGVTDTQYFGPGTRLTVL.

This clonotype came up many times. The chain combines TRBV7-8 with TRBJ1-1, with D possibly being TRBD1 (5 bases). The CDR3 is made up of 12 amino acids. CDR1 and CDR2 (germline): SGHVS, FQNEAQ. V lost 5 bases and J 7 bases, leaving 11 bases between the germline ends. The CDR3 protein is CASSSGALEAFF. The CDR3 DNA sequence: TGTGCCAGCAGCAGCGGGGCTCTTGAAGCTTTCTTT.